These T cell receptor beta chains were read from a single sample in a study of Graves' ophthalmopathy and Graves' hyperthyroidism. TCRdb reanalysed the multiplex PCR reads using MiXCR and keeps one entry per CDR3 protein. Of some 160,000 distinct CDR3 sequences in the sample, 39% are singletons; the top ten hold around 9.3%. Input material: peripheral blood. Receptor source: a man aged 25-45 years with Graves' ophthalmopathy. The CDR3 runs from the conserved cysteine through the conserved F or W. The order of the fields is CDR3 DNA, CDR3 protein, CDR3 length, clone size, D gene, V gene, J gene. D genes are given only for firm matches. Clone size appears in some rows only: once, few, many, or a class for an expanded clone.

TGTGCCAGCAGTTACGGCCAGTTGGACACCGGGGAGCTGTTTTTT	CASSYGQLDTGELFF	15	.	.	TRBV6-2/TRBV6-3	TRBJ2-2
TGTGCCAGCAGTTTTCCTCAAGCGGGTGAAGAGACCCAGTACTTC	CASSFPQAGEETQYF	15	.	.	TRBV28	TRBJ2-5
TGTGCCGCAAAACGCCAACCGGACAGCCCCTATGGCTACACCTTC	CAAKRQPDSPYGYTF	15	many	.	TRBV6-5	TRBJ1-2
TGTGCCAGCAGTGGGGGGGGCGCGGTGTACGGGCAGTACTTC	CASSGGGAVYGQYF	14	.	.	TRBV27	TRBJ2-7
TGTGCCAGCAGTTACTACCGGGCTCATGGGGGCAACACTGAAGCTTTCTTT	CASSYYRAHGGNTEAFF	17	many	.	TRBV6-5	TRBJ1-1
TGTGCCAGCAGCTTAGCTTTAAGGGGCACCCATTTACTGGAGGCTTTCTTT	CASSLALRGTHLLEAFF	17	.	.	TRBV11-2	TRBJ1-1
TGTGCCAGCAGTTACACGGGACTAGCGGGAGAAGGGACCCAGTACTTC	CASSYTGLAGEGTQYF	16	.	TRBD2	TRBV6-5	TRBJ2-5
TGCGCCAGCAGCCTCACTAGCGGGAGTCTCGGCGAGCAGTACTTC	CASSLTSGSLGEQYF	15	many	TRBD2	TRBV5-1	TRBJ2-7
TGTGCCAGCAACCTAATCCCCCACGGGACTAGCAGGGAGCAAGAGACCCAGTACTTC	CASNLIPHGTSREQETQYF	19	many	TRBD2	TRBV12-3/TRBV12-4	TRBJ2-5
TGTGCCAGCAGTTTATCGGGAGAAGGGGAGACCCAGTACTTC	CASSLSGEGETQYF	14	.	.	TRBV12-3/TRBV12-4	TRBJ2-5
TGTGCTTTTTCCCCGCGTCGAGCGGGACTCACATACGAGCAGTACTTC	CAFSPRRAGLTYEQYF	16	many	TRBD2	TRBV24-1	TRBJ2-7
TGTGCCAGCAGTGCGGGACTAGTTACCCACGAGCAGTACTTC	CASSAGLVTHEQYF	14	.	TRBD2	TRBV28	TRBJ2-7
TGTGCCAGCAGTTTCCAGACTAGCGGGGGCACCGGGGAGCTGTTTTTT	CASSFQTSGGTGELFF	16	once	TRBD2	TRBV6-5	TRBJ2-2
TGTGCCAGCAGCCCTCACAATACCCAGTACTTC	CASSPHNTQYF	11	.	.	TRBV7-2	TRBJ2-5
TGTGCCAGCAGCCCTTCTACGATCTTTGCGGGAGATGGCCTCGAGCAGTACTTC	CASSPSTIFAGDGLEQYF	18	.	TRBD2	TRBV6-2/TRBV6-3	TRBJ2-7
TGTGCCAGCAGCTCAGAGGGCGGCCAAGAGACCCAGTACTTC	CASSSEGGQETQYF	14	.	.	TRBV7-3	TRBJ2-5
TGTGCCAGCAGTTCCCTTACAGGGGGGCGGGAGCAGTACTTC	CASSSLTGGREQYF	14	.	TRBD1	TRBV12-3/TRBV12-4	TRBJ2-7
TGTGCCTGGACCCCAGGGTTTCACACTGAAGCTTTCTTT	CAWTPGFHTEAFF	13	many	.	TRBV30	TRBJ1-1
TGTGCCAGCAGTTTACCCACGGGGGGTGGCTACACCTTC	CASSLPTGGGYTF	13	many	.	TRBV28	TRBJ1-2
TGTGCCAGTAGTATCGGGACAGGCCCGGGGGAAGCTTTCTTT	CASSIGTGPGEAFF	14	.	TRBD1	TRBV19	TRBJ1-1
TGTGCCAGCAGCCAAGACACTAACTATGGCTACACCTTC	CASSQDTNYGYTF	13	many	.	TRBV4-2	TRBJ1-2
TGTGCCACCAAAGGAAGGGAATCCTCACCCCTCCACTTT	CATKGRESSPLHF	13	.	.	TRBV12-3/TRBV12-4	TRBJ1-6
TGTGCCAGCTCACCGACCCCCACTCCGGACAACACCATATATTTT	CASSPTPTPDNTIYF	15	many	.	TRBV18	TRBJ1-3
TGTGCCAGCAGTGACGGAGCAGGGAAACAAGAGACCCAGTACTTC	CASSDGAGKQETQYF	15	.	.	TRBV25-1	TRBJ2-5
TGCAGCCTTAGGGACAGGGGGCAAGAGACCCAGTACTTC	CSLRDRGQETQYF	13	.	TRBD1	TRBV29-1	TRBJ2-5
TGTGCTTGCGGCCCGGTTGCTAACTATGGCTACACCTTC	CACGPVANYGYTF	13	once	.	TRBV2	TRBJ1-2
TGCAGTGCTAGACCACGGACAGACTCTGGAAACACCATATATTTT	CSARPRTDSGNTIYF	15	once	.	TRBV20-1	TRBJ1-3
TGTGCCTGGAGTGGACTAGCGACTACCTACGAGCAGTACTTC	CAWSGLATTYEQYF	14	many	TRBD2	TRBV30	TRBJ2-7
TGTGCCAGCGGATATGTGGGTACTGAAGCTTTCTTT	CASGYVGTEAFF	12	many	.	TRBV6-1	TRBJ1-1
TGTGCCAGCAGTGAAAGCTTTCAGAGTTTCTCCTACGAGCAGTACTTC	CASSESFQSFSYEQYF	16	many	.	TRBV6-1	TRBJ2-7
TGCAGTGCTCGGAGCCTGACAGGGAAGAACACTGAAGCTTTCTTT	CSARSLTGKNTEAFF	15	.	TRBD1	TRBV20-1	TRBJ1-1
TGTGCCAGCAGTGAAGGAAGAAGGATCGGGGAAGAGACCCAGTACTTC	CASSEGRRIGEETQYF	16	.	.	TRBV6-1	TRBJ2-5
TGCAGTGCTTGGTTGGGGGCGGAGGAGACCCAGTACTTC	CSAWLGAEETQYF	13	many	.	TRBV20-1	TRBJ2-5